Presented here are 21 T cell receptor beta chains from one specimen sequenced in a study of human T cells and chemical hapten exposure. One entry per CDR3 protein results from TCRdb running MiXCR on the RACE reads. The sample includes about 62,000 distinct CDR3 sequences, about 7% of them seen just once. This sample's time point: pre-sensitization, week 0. This sample's treatment: therapeutic diphenylcyclopropenone sensitization with weekly scalp DPC. The sample was whole blood, taken in connection with sensitization to the hapten diphenylcyclopropenone (DPC). Every receptor here comes from a woman aged 30 to 39 with alopecia areata. Some clones in this sample may be carry-over from other donors' samples.

In this sample, this clonotype turned up a few times. The chain has TRBV1 and TRBJ1-2; the table gives TRBD1 as D, unverified against the DNA. TRBV1 is noted as a pseudogene. The CDR3 totals 17 residues. CDR3: CTSSQSMLKGGNYGYTF. The CDR3 region has the DNA TGCACCAGCAGCCAAAGTATGCTAAAGGGCGGTAACTATGGCTACACCTTC.

This clonotype was detected many times. This sequence joins TRBV11-3 and TRBJ2-1; no reliable D call. V gave up 8 bases and J gave up 5 bases, with 13 bases separating them. The CDR3 loop spans 13 amino acids. Germline CDR1 reads SGHNT; CDR2 reads YENEEA. The CDR3 loop is CASGEGPDNEQFF. The CDR3 region has the DNA TGTGCCAGCGGGGAAGGGCCCGACAATGAGCAGTTCTTC.

This clonotype has more than one count but fewer than ten. J is TRBJ1-5 and V is TRBV19; a weak D match, TRBD1 (5 bases). Germline loops: CDR1 LNHDA, CDR2 SQIVND (reference sequence). V lost 7 bases and J lost 6, with 22 bases in between. The CDR3 contains 16 residues. CDR3 loop: CASTRGAERVPQPQHF. CDR3 nucleotide sequence: TGTGCCAGTACCCGCGGGGCGGAACGCGTGCCTCAGCCCCAGCATTTT.

There are many counts of this clonotype. V usage is TRBV30 and J usage is TRBJ1-5, with TRBD1 as a possible D gene (6 bases). Per the germline V gene, CDR1 is GTSNPN and CDR2 is SVGIG (reference sequence). The CDR3 length is 14 residues. The V end lost 2 bases, the J end lost 6 bases, and 14 bases lay between the germline ends. CDR3 sequence (DNA): TGTGCCTGGAGTCGGACAGAGAGTACTCAGCCCCAGCATTTT. Translation: CAWSRTESTQPQHF.

This rearrangement joins TRBV7-8 to TRBJ2-7; 8 nucleotides match TRBD2. The CDR3 runs to 16 residues. Germline values: CDR1 SGHVS, CDR2 FQNEAQ. V was clipped by 3 bases and J by 3 bases; unmatched bases: 10. The CDR3 nucleotides are TGTGCCAGCAGCTTTCATGGGACTAGTGGTGACTACGAGCAGTACTTC. Residues: CASSFHGTSGDYEQYF.

This clonotype was recorded many times. The rearrangement links TRBV11-2 to TRBJ2-5; D is possibly TRBD2 (6 bases). Germline V gene data show CDR1 as SGHAT and CDR2 as FQNNGV. V lost 5 bases and J lost 5, with 18 bases in between. The CDR3 consists of 15 residues. In nucleotides, the CDR3 is TGTGCCAGCAGCCGAGCACCGACTAGTCTCGAGACCCAGTACTTC. This gives the protein CASSRAPTSLETQYF.

Many counts were recorded for this clonotype. This chain connects TRBV7-6 to TRBJ2-1; 9 positions match TRBD2. This CDR3 is built from 13 residues. With V trimmed by 5 bases and J by 8 bases, 4 bases remained unmatched. From germline, CDR1 is SGHVS and CDR2 FNYEAQ. CDR3 DNA: TGTGCCAGCAGCGAGGGACTAGCCGATGAGCAGTTCTTC. It yields the protein CASSEGLADEQFF.

There are many counts of this clonotype. The J gene is TRBJ1-2, the V gene TRBV11-1; 7 nucleotides line up with TRBD1. The CDR3 loop spans 13 amino acids. From germline, CDR1 is SGHAT and CDR2 FQDESV (reference sequence). V was pared by 8 bases and J by 4 bases, with 7 bases of the junction left unmatched. CDR3: CASGRDRAYGYTF. The CDR3 DNA follows: TGTGCCAGCGGAAGAGACAGGGCCTATGGCTACACCTTC.

This clonotype was counted at least ten times. The J gene is TRBJ1-2, the V gene TRBV5-1; TRBD1 is a possible D gene (6 bases). V was cut by 2 bases and J by 7 bases, with 12 bases left in between. Germline-derived CDR1 and CDR2 are SGHRS and YFSETQ. The CDR3 has 13 amino acids. The CDR3 coding sequence is TGCGCCAGCAGCTTCGCAGGGGAGGGTGGCTACACCTTC. It encodes CASSFAGEGGYTF.

Many counts were recorded for this clonotype. J is TRBJ2-1 and V is TRBV7-8; a possible D gene is TRBD1 (5 bases). The V gene's germline CDR1 is SGHVS and CDR2 FQNEAQ. V gave up 5 bases and J gave up 8 bases, with 19 bases separating them. The CDR3 runs 15 residues. Here the CDR3 reads CASSPQGRVVYEQFF. The CDR3 DNA sequence: TGTGCCAGCAGCCCCCAGGGAAGAGTAGTATATGAGCAGTTCTTC. Full variable domain (missing parts from reference TRBV7-8 and TRBJ2-1): GAGVSQSPRYKVAKRGQDVALRCDPISGHVSLFWYQQALGQGPEFLTYFQNEAQLDKSGLPSDRFFAERPEGSVSTLKIQRTQQEDSAVYLCASSPQGRVVYEQFFGPGTRLTVL.

The table lists this clonotype with many counts. The chain recombines TRBV27 with TRBJ1-5; 9 nucleotides agree with TRBD1. The V gene's germline CDR1 is MNHEY and CDR2 SMNVEV (reference sequence). The CDR3 has 18 residues. Trimming took 1 base from V and 5 from J; bases not matched to a gene: 12. CDR3 residues: CASSLWAGQGLSYQPQHF. CDR3 nucleotides: TGTGCCAGCAGTTTATGGGCGGGACAGGGATTGTCTTATCAGCCCCAGCATTTT.

V gene TRBV5-1 combines with J gene TRBJ2-1, with 11 positions matching TRBD1. Germline trimming cut 3 bases from V and 9 bases from J; bases unmatched to any gene: 11. The CDR3 totals 16 residues. The germline V gene encodes CDR1 SGHRS and CDR2 YFSETQ. CDR3 in amino acids: CASSSTGTGGTREQFF. The CDR3, as DNA: TGCGCCAGCAGCTCGACCGGGACAGGGGGGACTCGTGAGCAGTTCTTC.

J is TRBJ1-4 and V is TRBV20-1; D gene ambiguous. Looked up from germline, CDR1 is DFQATT and CDR2 is SNEGSKA (reference sequence). CDR3 length: 13 amino acids. V lost 3 bases, J lost 7 bases, and 12 bases lay in between. The CDR3 region has the DNA TGCAGTGCTAGCTTTAGGGCTGGTGAAAAACTGTTTTTT. Its protein product is CSASFRAGEKLFF.

This clonotype was seen ten or more times. This chain joins TRBV6-1 and TRBJ2-7; D is perhaps TRBD1 (6 bases). CDR1 is MNHNS and CDR2 is SASEGT in the germline V gene. V was pared by 2 bases and J by 3 bases, with 20 bases between. The CDR3 consists of 17 residues. The CDR3 DNA is TGTGCCAGCAGTGAAACCCCCTACAGGGATCCCCTCTACGAGCAGTACTTC. Encoded protein: CASSETPYRDPLYEQYF.

This clonotype has more than one count but fewer than ten. The rearrangement uses TRBV5-1 and TRBJ2-3, with 9 nucleotides matching TRBD2. The length of the CDR3 is 13 residues. Trimming removed 5 bases from V and 5 bases from J; junction bases left unmatched: 3. The germline V gene has CDR1 SGHRS and CDR2 YFSETQ. Here the CDR3 reads CASRGSGGDTQYF. The CDR3 coding sequence is TGCGCCAGCAGAGGTAGCGGGGGAGATACGCAGTATTTT.

This clonotype was observed many times. V and J are TRBV6-5 and TRBJ2-3; the match to TRBD2 covers 7 bases. The CDR3 sequence is 14 residues long. V trimming: 2 bases; J trimming: 5 bases; junction bases outside the gene matches: 4. Germline CDR1 and CDR2: MNHEY and SVGAGI. The CDR3 DNA sequence: TGTGCCAGCAGTTACCGGGGGGAGAGAGATACGCAGTATTTT. It is translated as CASSYRGERDTQYF.

This clonotype was counted many times. The chain couples TRBV2 to TRBJ1-6; perhaps TRBD1 as D (5 bases). Per germline, CDR1 SNHLY and CDR2 FYNNEI. This CDR3 has 16 amino acids. The V end was cut by 6 bases, the J end by 1 base, with 13 bases between. CDR3 in DNA: TGTGCCAGCAGACTTTACCAGGGTTCCTATAATTCACCCCTCCACTTT. Residues: CASRLYQGSYNSPLHF.

This clonotype was picked up many times. This chain uses TRBV19 with TRBJ1-5; a possible D gene is TRBD1 (5 bases). CDR3 length: 18 amino acids. The germline V gene has CDR1 LNHDA and CDR2 SQIVND (reference sequence). Trimming cost V 5 bases and J 0 bases, with 20 bases left between them. For the CDR3, the DNA is TGTGCCAGTAGTTGGGGGGTGGCAGGAGGGAATAGCAATCAGCCCCAGCATTTT. Its translation: CASSWGVAGGNSNQPQHF.

This clonotype has at least ten counts. V and J are TRBV5-1 and TRBJ1-1; TRBD1 matches at 8 bases. V trimming: 0 bases; J trimming: 5 bases; junction bases outside the gene matches: 12. The CDR3 sequence is 17 residues long. CDR1 SGHRS and CDR2 YFSETQ come from the germline V gene. DNA of the CDR3: TGCGCCAGCAGCTTGGAGGGCCAGGGGGCGTTAGGGACTGAAGCTTTCTTT. Encoded protein: CASSLEGQGALGTEAFF.

This clonotype was detected ten times or more. This rearrangement joins TRBV5-4 to TRBJ2-3; D not resolved. Germline loops: CDR1 SGHNT, CDR2 YYREEE (reference sequence). This CDR3 is built from 14 residues. V lost 0 bases, J lost 2 bases, and 7 bases lay in between. The CDR3 nucleotides are TGTGCCAGCAGCTTGGTGCCAGACACAGATACGCAGTATTTT. Residues: CASSLVPDTDTQYF.

This clonotype was seen many times. The chain carries TRBV10-1 and TRBJ2-1, with no clear D. There are 14 residues in the CDR3. Germline V CDR1 and CDR2: WNHNN, SYGVQD (reference sequence). Trimming left V 0 bases short and J 4 bases short, with 7 bases between. This chain's CDR3 is CASSESAFYNEQFF. The CDR3 coding sequence is TGCGCCAGCAGTGAGTCGGCCTTTTACAATGAGCAGTTCTTC.